This T cell receptor (beta chain) is from a study of blood T cell repertoires in COVID-19. Only in-frame clones appear in the TCRdb table, and some are missing; sequencing was by immunoSEQ multiplex PCR. The repertoire consists of about 140,000 clones, with about 87% occurring once and the leading ten covering roughly 11%. V gave up 8 bases and J gave up 0 bases, with 17 bases separating them. This CDR3 has 16 residues. CDR1 and CDR2 from the germline V gene are MNHNY and SVGAGI (reference sequence). The source is a woman of 80 years or more with acute or convalescent COVID-19. The V call is TRBV6-6, the J call TRBJ2-4; a weak D match, TRBD1 (5 bases). The specimen was peripheral blood. The CDR3 sequence is CASRTGESLAKNIQYF. CDR3 nucleotide sequence: TGTGCCAGCCGCACAGGAGAATCACTAGCCAAAAACATTCAGTACTTC.